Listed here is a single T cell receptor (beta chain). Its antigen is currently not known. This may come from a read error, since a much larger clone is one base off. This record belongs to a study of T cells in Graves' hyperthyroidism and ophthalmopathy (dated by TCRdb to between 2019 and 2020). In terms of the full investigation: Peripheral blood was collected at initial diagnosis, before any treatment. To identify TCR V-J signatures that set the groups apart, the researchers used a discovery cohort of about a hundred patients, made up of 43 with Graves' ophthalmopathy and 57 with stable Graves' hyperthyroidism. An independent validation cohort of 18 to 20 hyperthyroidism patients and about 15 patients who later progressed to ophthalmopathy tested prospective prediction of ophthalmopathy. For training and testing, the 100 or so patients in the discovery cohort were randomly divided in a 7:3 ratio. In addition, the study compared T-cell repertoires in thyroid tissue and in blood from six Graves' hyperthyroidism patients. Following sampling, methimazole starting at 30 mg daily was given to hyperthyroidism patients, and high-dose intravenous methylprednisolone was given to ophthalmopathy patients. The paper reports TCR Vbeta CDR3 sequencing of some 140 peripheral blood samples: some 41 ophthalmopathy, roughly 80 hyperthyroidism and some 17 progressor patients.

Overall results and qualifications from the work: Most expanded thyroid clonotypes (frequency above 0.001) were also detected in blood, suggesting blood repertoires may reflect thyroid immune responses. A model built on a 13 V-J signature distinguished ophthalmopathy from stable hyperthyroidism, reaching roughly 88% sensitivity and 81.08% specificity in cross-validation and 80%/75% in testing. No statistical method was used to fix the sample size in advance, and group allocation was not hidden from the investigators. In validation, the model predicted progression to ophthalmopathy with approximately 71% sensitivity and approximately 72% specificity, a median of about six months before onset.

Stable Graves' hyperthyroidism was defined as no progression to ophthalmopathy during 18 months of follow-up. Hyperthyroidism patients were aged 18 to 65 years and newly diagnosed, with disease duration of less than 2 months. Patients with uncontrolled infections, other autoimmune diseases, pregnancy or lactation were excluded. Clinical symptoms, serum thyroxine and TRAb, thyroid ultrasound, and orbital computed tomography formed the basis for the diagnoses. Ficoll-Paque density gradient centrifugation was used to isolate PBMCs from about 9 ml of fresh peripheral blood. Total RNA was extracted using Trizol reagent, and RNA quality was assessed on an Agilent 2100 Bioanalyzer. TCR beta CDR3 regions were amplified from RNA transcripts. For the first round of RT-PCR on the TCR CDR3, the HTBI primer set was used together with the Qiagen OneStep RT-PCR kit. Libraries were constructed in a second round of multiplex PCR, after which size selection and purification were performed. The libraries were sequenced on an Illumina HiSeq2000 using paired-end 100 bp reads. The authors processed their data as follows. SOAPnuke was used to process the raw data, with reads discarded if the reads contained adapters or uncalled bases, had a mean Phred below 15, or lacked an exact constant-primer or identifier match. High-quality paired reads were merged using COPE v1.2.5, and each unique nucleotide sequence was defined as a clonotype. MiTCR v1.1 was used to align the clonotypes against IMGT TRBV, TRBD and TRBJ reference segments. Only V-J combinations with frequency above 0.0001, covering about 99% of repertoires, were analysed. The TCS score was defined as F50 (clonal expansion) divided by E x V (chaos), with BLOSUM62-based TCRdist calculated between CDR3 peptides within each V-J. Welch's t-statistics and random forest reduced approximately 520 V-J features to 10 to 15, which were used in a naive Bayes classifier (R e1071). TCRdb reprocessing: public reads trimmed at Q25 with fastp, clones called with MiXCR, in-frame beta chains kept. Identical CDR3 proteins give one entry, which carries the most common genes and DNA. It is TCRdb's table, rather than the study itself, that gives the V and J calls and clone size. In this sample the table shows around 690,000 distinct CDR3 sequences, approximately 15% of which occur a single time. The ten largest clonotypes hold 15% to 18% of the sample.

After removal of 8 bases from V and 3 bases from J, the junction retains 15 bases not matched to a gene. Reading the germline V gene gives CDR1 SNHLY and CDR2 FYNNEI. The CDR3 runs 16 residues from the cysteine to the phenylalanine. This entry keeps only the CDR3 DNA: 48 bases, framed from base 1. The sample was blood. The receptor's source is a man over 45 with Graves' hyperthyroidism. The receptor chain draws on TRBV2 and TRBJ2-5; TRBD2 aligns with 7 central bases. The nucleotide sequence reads TGTGCCAGCCTCGAGCAGGGAGGGTCTAAGGAAGAGACCCAGTACTTC. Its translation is CASLEQGGSKEETQYF.